This T cell receptor beta chain is drawn from a study of blood T cell repertoires in COVID-19. Study overall: In each case, the material was cDNA or gDNA derived from T cells, B-cell-depleted T cells, or PBMCs.

Seattle enrolled patients during active infection and tracked them longitudinally. V gave up 1 base and J gave up 8 bases, with 11 bases separating them. This CDR3 is 14 amino acids long. The germline V gene encodes CDR1 LNHDA and CDR2 SQIVND (reference sequence). Authors' analysis steps: Reference gene primer amplification gave estimated nucleated cell counts. Assay: immunoSEQ multiplex PCR; the TCRdb copy retains only in-frame clones and omits some. V, J and clone size reflect that table, while D and trimming were determined from the DNA. The repertoire holds approximately 200,000 clones, about 81% seen once, with around 11% in the top ten.

The clonotype was recovered from a woman of 80 years or more with COVID-19, enrolled during active disease. The specimen sequenced was peripheral blood. The V call is TRBV19, the J call TRBJ2-2, with D possibly matching TRBD2 (7 bases). This CDR3 is CASSIGGGRGELFF. CDR3 DNA sequence: TGTGCCAGTAGTATAGGCGGGGGCAGGGGGGAGCTGTTTTTT.